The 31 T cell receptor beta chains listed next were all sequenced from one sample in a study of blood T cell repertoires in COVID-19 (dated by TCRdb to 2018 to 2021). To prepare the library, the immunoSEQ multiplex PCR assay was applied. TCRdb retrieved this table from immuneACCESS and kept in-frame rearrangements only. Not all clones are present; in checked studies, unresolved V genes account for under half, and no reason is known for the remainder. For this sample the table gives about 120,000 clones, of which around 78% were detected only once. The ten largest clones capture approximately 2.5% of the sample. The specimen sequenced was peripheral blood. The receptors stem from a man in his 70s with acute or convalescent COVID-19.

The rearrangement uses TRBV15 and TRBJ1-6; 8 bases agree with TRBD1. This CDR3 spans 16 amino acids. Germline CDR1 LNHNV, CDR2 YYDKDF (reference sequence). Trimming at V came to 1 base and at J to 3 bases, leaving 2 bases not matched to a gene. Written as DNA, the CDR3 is TGTGCCACCAGCAGAGGAGGACAGGGCTATAATTCACCCCTCCACTTT. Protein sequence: CATSRGGQGYNSPLHF.

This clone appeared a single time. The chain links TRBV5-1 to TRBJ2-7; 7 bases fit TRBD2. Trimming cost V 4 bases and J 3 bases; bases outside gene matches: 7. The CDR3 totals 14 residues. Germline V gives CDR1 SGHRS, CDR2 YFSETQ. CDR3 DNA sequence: TGCGCCAGCAGCGCCAGCGGGGAGGACTACGAGCAGTACTTC. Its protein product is CASSASGEDYEQYF.

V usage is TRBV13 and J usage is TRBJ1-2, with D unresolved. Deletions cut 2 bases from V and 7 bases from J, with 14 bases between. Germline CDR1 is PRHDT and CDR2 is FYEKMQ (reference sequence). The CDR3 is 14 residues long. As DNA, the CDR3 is TGTGCCAGCAGCTTATCGGGTGTGGCGGGTGGCTACACCTTC. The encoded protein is CASSLSGVAGGYTF.

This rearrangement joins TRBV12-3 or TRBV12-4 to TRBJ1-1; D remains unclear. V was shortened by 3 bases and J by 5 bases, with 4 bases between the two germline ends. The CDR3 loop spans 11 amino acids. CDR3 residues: CASSFYTEAFF. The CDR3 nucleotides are TGTGCCAGCAGTTTTTATACTGAAGCTTTCTTT.

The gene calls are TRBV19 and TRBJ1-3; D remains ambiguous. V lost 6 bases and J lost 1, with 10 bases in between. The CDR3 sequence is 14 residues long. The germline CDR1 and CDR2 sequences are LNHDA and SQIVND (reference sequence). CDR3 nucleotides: TGTGCCAGTAGCCACGCGGGTTCTGGAAACACCATATATTTT. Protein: CASSHAGSGNTIYF.

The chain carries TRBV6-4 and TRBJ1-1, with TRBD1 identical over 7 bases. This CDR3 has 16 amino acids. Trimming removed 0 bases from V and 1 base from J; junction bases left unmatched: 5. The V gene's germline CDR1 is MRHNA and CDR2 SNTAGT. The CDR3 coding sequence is TGTGCCAGCAGTGACTCAGGGGGCGCGAGGAACACTGAAGCTTTCTTT. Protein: CASSDSGGARNTEAFF.

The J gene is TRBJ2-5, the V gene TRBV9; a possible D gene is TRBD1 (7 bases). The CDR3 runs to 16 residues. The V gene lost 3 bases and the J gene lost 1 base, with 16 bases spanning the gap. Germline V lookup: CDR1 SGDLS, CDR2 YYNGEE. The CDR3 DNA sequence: TGTGCCAGCAGCGCCGGAGGGGGCCCCCTCCAAGAGACCCAGTACTTC. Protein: CASSAGGGPLQETQYF.

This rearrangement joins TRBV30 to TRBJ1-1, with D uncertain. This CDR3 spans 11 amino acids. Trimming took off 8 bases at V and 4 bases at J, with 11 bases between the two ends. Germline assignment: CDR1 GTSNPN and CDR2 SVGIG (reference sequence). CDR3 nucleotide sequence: TGTGCCAAAAGGGAGGTCACTGAAGCTTTCTTT. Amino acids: CAKREVTEAFF. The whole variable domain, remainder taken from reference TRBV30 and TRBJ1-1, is SQTIHQWPATLVQPVGSPLSLECTVEGTSNPNLYWYRQAAGRGLQLLFYSVGIGQISSEVPQNLSASRPQDRQFILSSKKLLLSDSGFYLCAKREVTEAFFGQGTRLTVV.

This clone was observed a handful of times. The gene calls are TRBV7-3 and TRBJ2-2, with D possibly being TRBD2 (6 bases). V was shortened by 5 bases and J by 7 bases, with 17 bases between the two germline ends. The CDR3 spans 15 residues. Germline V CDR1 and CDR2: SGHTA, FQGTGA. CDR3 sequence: CASSIDTPGDGELFF. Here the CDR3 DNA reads TGTGCCAGCAGCATAGACACGCCGGGGGACGGGGAGCTGTTTTTT.

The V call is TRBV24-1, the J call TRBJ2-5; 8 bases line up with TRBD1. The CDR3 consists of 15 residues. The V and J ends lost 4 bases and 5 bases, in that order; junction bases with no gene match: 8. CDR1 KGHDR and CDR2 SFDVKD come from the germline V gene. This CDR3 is CATSDPRTGLETQYF. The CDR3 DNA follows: TGTGCCACCAGTGACCCCAGGACAGGGCTGGAGACCCAGTACTTC.

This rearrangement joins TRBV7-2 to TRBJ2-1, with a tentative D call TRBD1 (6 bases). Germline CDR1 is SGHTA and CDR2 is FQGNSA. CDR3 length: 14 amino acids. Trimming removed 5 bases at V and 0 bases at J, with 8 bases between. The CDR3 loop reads CASSTGSSYNEQFF. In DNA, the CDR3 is TGTGCCAGCAGCACAGGGAGCTCCTACAATGAGCAGTTCTTC.

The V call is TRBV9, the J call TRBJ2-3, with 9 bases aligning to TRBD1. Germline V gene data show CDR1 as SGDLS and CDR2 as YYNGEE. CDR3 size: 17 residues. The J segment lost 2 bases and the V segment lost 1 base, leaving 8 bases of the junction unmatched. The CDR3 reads CASSVTHGTGSTDTQYF. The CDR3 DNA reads TGTGCCAGCAGCGTAACCCACGGGACAGGGTCCACAGATACGCAGTATTTT. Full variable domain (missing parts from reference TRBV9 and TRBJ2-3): DSGVTQTPKHLITATGQRVTLRCSPRSGDLSVYWYQQSLDQGLQFLIQYYNGEERAKGNILERFSAQQFPDLHSELNLSSLELGDSALYFCASSVTHGTGSTDTQYFGPGTRLTVL.

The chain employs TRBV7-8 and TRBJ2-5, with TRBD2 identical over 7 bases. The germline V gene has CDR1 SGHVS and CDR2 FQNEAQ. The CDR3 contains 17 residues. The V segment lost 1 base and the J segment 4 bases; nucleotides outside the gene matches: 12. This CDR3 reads CASSLGGIAERGETQYF. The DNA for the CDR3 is TGTGCCAGCAGCTTAGGGGGGATAGCGGAGCGGGGAGAGACCCAGTACTTC.

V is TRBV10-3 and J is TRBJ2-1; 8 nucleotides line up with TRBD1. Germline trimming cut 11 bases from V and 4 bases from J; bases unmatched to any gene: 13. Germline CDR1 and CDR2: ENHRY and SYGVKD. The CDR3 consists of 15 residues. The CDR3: CAAQPDRVFYNEQFF. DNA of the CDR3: TGTGCCGCCCAACCGGACAGGGTTTTTTACAATGAGCAGTTCTTC.

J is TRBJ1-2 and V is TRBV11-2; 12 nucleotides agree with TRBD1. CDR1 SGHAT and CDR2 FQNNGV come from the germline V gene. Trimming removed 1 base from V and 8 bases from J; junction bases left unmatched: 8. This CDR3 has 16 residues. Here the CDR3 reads CASSLGRGTGGLGYTF. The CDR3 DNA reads TGTGCCAGCAGCTTAGGCAGAGGGACAGGGGGCTTAGGCTACACCTTC.

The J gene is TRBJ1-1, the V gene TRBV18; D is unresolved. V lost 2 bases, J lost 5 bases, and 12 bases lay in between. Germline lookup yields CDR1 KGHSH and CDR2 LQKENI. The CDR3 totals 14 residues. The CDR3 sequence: CASSPVPRNTEAFF. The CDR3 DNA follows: TGTGCCAGCTCACCAGTCCCGAGGAATACTGAAGCTTTCTTT.

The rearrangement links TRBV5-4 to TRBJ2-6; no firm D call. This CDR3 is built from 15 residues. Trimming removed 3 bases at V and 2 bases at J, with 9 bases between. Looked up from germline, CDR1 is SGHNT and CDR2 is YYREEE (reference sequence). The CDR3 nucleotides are TGTGCCAGCAGCTCCCCTCTTCCTGGGGCCAACGTCCTGACTTTC. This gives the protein CASSSPLPGANVLTF.

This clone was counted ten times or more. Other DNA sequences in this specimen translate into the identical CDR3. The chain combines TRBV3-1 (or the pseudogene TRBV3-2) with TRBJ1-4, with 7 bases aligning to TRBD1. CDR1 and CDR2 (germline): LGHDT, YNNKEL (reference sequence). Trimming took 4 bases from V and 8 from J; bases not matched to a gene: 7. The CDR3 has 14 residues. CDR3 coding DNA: TGTGCCAGCAGCCCCACAGGGGCAGGGGAAAAACTGTTTTTT. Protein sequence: CASSPTGAGEKLFF.

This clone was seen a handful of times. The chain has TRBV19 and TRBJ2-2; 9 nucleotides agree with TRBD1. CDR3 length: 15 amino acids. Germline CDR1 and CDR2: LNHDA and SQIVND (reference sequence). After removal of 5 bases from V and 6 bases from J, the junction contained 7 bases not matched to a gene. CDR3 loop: CASSSGTGLSGELFF. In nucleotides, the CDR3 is TGTGCCAGTAGTTCCGGGACAGGGTTGTCCGGGGAGCTGTTTTTT. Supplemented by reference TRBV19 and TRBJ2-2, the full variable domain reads DGGITQSPKYLFRKEGQNVTLSCEQNLNHDAMYWYRQDPGQGLRLIYYSQIVNDFQKGDIAEGYSVSREKKESFPLTVTSAQKNPTAFYLCASSSGTGLSGELFFGEGSRLTVL.

This CDR3 reads CASSYTGVRDEKLFF. In DNA form, the CDR3 reads TGTGCCAGCAGTTATACGGGTGTGCGGGATGAAAAACTGTTTTTT. The chain couples TRBV6-5 to TRBJ1-4; the D is unclear. The length of the CDR3 is 15 residues. Trimming removed 3 bases from V and 6 bases from J, with 14 bases in between. Germline CDR1 MNHEY, CDR2 SVGAGI.

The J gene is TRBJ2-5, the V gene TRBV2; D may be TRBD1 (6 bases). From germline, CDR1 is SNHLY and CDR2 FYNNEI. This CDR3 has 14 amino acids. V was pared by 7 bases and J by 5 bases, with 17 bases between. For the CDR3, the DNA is TGTGCCAGCAAACAGGGCAGGTCCAAGGAGACCCAGTACTTC. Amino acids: CASKQGRSKETQYF.

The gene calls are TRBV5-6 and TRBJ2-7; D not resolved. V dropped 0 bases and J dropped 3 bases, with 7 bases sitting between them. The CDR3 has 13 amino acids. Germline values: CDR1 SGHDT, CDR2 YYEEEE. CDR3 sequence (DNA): TGTGCCAGCAGCTTGGTATCTAGCTACGAGCAGTACTTC. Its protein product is CASSLVSSYEQYF.

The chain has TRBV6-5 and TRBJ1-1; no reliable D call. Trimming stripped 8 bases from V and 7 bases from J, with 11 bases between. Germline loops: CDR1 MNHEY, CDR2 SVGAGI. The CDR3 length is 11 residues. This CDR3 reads CASVFINEAFF. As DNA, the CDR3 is TGTGCCAGCGTTTTTATTAATGAAGCTTTCTTT.

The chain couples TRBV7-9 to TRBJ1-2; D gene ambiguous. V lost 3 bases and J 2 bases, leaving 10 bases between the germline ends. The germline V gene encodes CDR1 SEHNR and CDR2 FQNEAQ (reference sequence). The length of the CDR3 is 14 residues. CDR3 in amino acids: CASSFRGTNYGYTF. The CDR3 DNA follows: TGTGCCAGCAGCTTTCGGGGTACGAACTATGGCTACACCTTC.

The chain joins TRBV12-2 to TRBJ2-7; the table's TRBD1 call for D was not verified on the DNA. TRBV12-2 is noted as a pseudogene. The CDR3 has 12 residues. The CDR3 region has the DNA TGTGCAAGTCGCCAGGACTCCTACGAGCAGTACTTC. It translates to CASRQDSYEQYF.

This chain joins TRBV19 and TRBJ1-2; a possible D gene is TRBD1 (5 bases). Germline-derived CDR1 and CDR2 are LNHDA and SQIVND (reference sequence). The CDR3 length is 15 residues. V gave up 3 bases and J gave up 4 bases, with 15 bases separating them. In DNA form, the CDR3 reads TGTGCCAGTAGTATCGGGTCGGGCAGGGCCTATGGCTACACCTTC. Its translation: CASSIGSGRAYGYTF.

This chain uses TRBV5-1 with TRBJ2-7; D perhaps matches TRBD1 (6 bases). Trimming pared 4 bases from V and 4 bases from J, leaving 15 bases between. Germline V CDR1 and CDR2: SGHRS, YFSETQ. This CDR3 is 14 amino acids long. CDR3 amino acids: CASSPRDKRYEQYF. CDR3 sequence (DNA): TGCGCCAGCAGCCCGAGGGACAAGAGGTACGAGCAGTACTTC.

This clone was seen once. CDR3 in amino acids: CASSQARGVTEAFF. CDR3 DNA sequence: TGTGCCAGCAGCCAAGCTCGGGGAGTTACTGAAGCTTTCTTT. This chain uses TRBV4-2 with TRBJ1-1, with D unclear. V gave up 1 base and J gave up 5 bases, with 11 bases separating them. CDR3 length: 14 amino acids. Germline CDR1 and CDR2: LGHNA and YNFKEQ.

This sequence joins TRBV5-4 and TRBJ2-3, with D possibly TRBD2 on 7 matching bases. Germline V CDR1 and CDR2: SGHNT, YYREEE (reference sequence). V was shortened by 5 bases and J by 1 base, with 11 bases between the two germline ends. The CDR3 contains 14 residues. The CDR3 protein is CASSAGARTDTQYF. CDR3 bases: TGTGCCAGCAGTGCGGGGGCCCGCACAGATACGCAGTATTTT.

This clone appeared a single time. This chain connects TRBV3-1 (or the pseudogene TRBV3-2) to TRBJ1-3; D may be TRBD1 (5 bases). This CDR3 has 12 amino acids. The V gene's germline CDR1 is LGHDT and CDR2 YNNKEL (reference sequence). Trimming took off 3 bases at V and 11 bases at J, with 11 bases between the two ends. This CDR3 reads CASSQGGGAIYF. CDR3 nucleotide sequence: TGTGCCAGCAGCCAGGGCGGAGGGGCCATATATTTT.

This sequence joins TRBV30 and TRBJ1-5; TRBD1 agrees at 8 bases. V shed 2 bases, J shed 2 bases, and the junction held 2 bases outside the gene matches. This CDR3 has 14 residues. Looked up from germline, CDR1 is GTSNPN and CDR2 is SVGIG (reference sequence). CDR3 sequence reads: CAWSPGQGNQPQHF. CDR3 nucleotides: TGTGCCTGGAGTCCGGGACAGGGCAATCAGCCCCAGCATTTT.